The 12 T cell receptor beta chains in this list originate from one sample, sequenced in a study of blood T cell repertoires in COVID-19 (dated by TCRdb to the early 2020s). The receptor library was made with the immunoSEQ multiplex PCR assay. Imported from immuneACCESS, the table was reduced by TCRdb to in-frame sequences with V and J called. These copies leave out some clones; in studies compared against another copy, an unresolved V gene accounts for under half, and the cause of the remainder is not known. The sample table records 80,000 to 95,000 clones; roughly 88% of these occur just once. Of the sample, over 10% is held by the ten largest clones. Sequences were obtained from peripheral blood. These receptors were collected from a human donor in a cohort sampled during active COVID-19.

V and J are TRBV28 and TRBJ1-3; 8 bases align to TRBD1. The CDR3 covers 15 residues. V shed 4 bases, J shed 4 bases, and the junction held 6 bases outside the gene matches. Germline CDR1 and CDR2: MDHEN and SYDVKM. CDR3 DNA sequence: TGTGCCAGCAGTTCGGGACAGGCCCTCGGAAACACCATATATTTT. Translating gives CASSSGQALGNTIYF.

This clone was observed at least ten times. The J gene is TRBJ1-1, the V gene TRBV6-5; TRBD1 matches 7 bases. V trimming: 4 bases; J trimming: 3 bases; junction bases outside the gene matches: 5. This CDR3 is built from 14 residues. Germline V lookup: CDR1 MNHEY, CDR2 SVGAGI. The CDR3 loop is CASSSGQLYTEAFF. The CDR3 coding sequence is TGTGCCAGCAGTTCGGGACAGCTCTACACTGAAGCTTTCTTT.

The chain has TRBV7-9 and TRBJ2-7; D not certain. Germline loops: CDR1 SEHNR, CDR2 FQNEAQ (reference sequence). The CDR3 length is 11 residues. Trimming took 3 bases from V and 6 from J, leaving 6 bases between them. Here the CDR3 DNA reads TGTGCCAGCAGCTTTGTCGGCGAGCAGTACTTC. Translating it yields CASSFVGEQYF.

The V gene is TRBV19, the J gene TRBJ1-3, with D uncertain. The germline V gene has CDR1 LNHDA and CDR2 SQIVND (reference sequence). This CDR3 has 15 residues. The V gene lost 7 bases and the J gene lost 0 bases, with 13 bases spanning the gap. CDR3 DNA: TGTGCCAGTATCCGGGGATCCTTCTCTGGAAACACCATATATTTT. As protein: CASIRGSFSGNTIYF.

J is TRBJ1-1 and V is TRBV12-3 or TRBV12-4, with D maybe TRBD1 (5 bases). This CDR3 is 10 amino acids long. V shed 8 bases and J shed 10 bases, with 11 bases lying between them. The DNA for the CDR3 is TGTGCCAGCGCCGGGGGGAGAGCTTTCTTT. Translating it yields CASAGGRAFF.

This clone was picked up one time. The chain links TRBV18 to TRBJ2-7; TRBD2 agrees at 9 bases. The CDR3 consists of 16 residues. J gave up 5 bases and V 2 bases, and 10 bases lay outside the gene matches. The germline CDR1 and CDR2 sequences are KGHSH and LQKENI. This CDR3 reads CASSPGLARPRDEQYF. The CDR3 bases are TGTGCCAGCTCACCAGGACTAGCGAGGCCAAGGGACGAGCAGTACTTC.

J is TRBJ2-3 and V is TRBV7-2, with D possibly matching TRBD2 (6 bases). Germline CDR1 is SGHTA and CDR2 is FQGNSA. V was pared by 5 bases and J by 5 bases, with 17 bases between. This CDR3 is 15 amino acids long. The CDR3 nucleotides read TGTGCCAGCAGCCTCACCAGCGGGCCAGGAGATACGCAGTATTTT. Protein sequence: CASSLTSGPGDTQYF.

V usage is TRBV28 and J usage is TRBJ2-3, with D maybe TRBD1 (5 bases). Germline CDR1 and CDR2: MDHEN and SYDVKM. There are 15 residues in the CDR3. Trimming removed 6 bases at V and 2 bases at J, with 15 bases between. The CDR3 DNA reads as TGTGCCAGCAGCCTAAACAGGAGATACACAGATACGCAGTATTTT. Translation: CASSLNRRYTDTQYF.

This rearrangement joins TRBV24-1 to TRBJ1-1; no clear D gene. CDR1 is KGHDR and CDR2 is SFDVKD in the germline V gene. CDR3 length: 13 residues. The V gene lost 1 base and the J gene lost 4 bases, with 6 bases spanning the gap. CDR3 in amino acids: CATSDFRGTEAFF. In nucleotides, the CDR3 is TGTGCCACCAGTGATTTTCGGGGCACTGAAGCTTTCTTT.

This clone is judged large. This sequence joins TRBV28 and TRBJ1-6, with 11 bases identical to TRBD1. The germline gives CDR1 MDHEN, CDR2 SYDVKM. The CDR3 runs 14 residues. V lost 6 bases, J lost 14 bases, and 9 bases stayed unmatched. CDR3 DNA sequence: TGTGCCAGCAGCCTGGGACAGGGGGGGAAAACCCTCCACTTT. Translated: CASSLGQGGKTLHF.

This chain links TRBV2 with TRBJ2-5; maybe TRBD2 (5 bases). V lost 3 bases, J lost 6 bases, and 14 bases lay in between. Per the germline V gene, CDR1 is SNHLY and CDR2 is FYNNEI. The length of the CDR3 is 14 residues. The CDR3 bases are TGTGCCAGCAGTGATCGCGGGTGGGTAAAGACCCAGTACTTC. Its protein is CASSDRGWVKTQYF.

This chain's CDR3 is CASSTIGRGPQPQHF. In DNA, the CDR3 is TGTGCCAGTAGTACTATCGGCAGGGGCCCTCAGCCCCAGCATTTT. This chain joins TRBV19 and TRBJ1-5, with a weak D call TRBD1 (6 bases). The V gene lost 4 bases and the J gene lost 6 bases, with 16 bases spanning the gap. The CDR3 extends over 15 amino acids. Germline lookup yields CDR1 LNHDA and CDR2 SQIVND (reference sequence).